One and the same sample provided the 12 T cell receptor beta chains below, sequenced in a study of blood T cells in healthy people across ages. Next came a second PCR, run for roughly 6 to 11 cycles, which used a sample-barcoded 5' primer along with a J-beta primer mix. TCRdb redid the calling of the 5' RACE reads with MiXCR, one entry per CDR3 protein. This table holds 800,000 or so distinct CDR3 sequences, under 80% found once. The sequenced sample was blood. These receptors were obtained from a man aged 30 to 45 in good health.

This chain links TRBV12-3 or TRBV12-4 with TRBJ2-7, with TRBD2 matching over 9 bases. The CDR3 is 17 residues long. J was trimmed by 2 bases and V by 5 bases; bases with no gene match: 13. CDR3 DNA sequence: TGTGCCAGCAGTCCCCAAAAAGGACTAGCGCTGACCTACGAGCAGTACTTC. Its translation: CASSPQKGLALTYEQYF.

In regard to this clonotype: Mismatch with germline at one junction end may stem from a read error. This chain connects TRBV14 to TRBJ1-2, with D uncertain. The germline V gene encodes CDR1 SGHDN and CDR2 FVKESK. The CDR3 runs to 14 residues. DNA of the CDR3: TGTGCCAGCAGCCGAGTCGGGCAGATCTATGACTACACCTTC. Amino acids: CASSRVGQIYDYTF.

The genes are TRBV20-1 and TRBJ2-5, with D hard to call. The CDR3 length is 12 residues. Germline V lookup: CDR1 DFQATT, CDR2 SNEGSKA (reference sequence). Trimming left V 4 bases short and J 5 bases short, with 11 bases between. The CDR3 coding sequence is TGCAGTGCTAACACCGACGGGGAGACCCAGTACTTC. It is translated as CSANTDGETQYF.

The chain employs TRBV3-1 and TRBJ2-7; D is possibly TRBD1 (6 bases). CDR1 is LGHDT, CDR2 YNNKEL, per germline (reference sequence). Trimming cost V 4 bases and J 0 bases, with 10 bases left between them. This CDR3 contains 14 residues. CDR3 residues: CASSRTDLSYEQYF. CDR3 bases: TGTGCCAGCAGCCGGACAGACCTCTCCTACGAGCAGTACTTC.

This clonotype was seen once. The chain employs TRBV25-1 and TRBJ2-2, with D unresolved. Germline-derived CDR1 and CDR2 are MGHDK and SYGVNS. V was trimmed by 2 bases and J by 3 bases, leaving 10 bases between them. The CDR3 is 15 residues long. The CDR3 spells CASSEISRDTGELFF. The CDR3 region has the DNA TGTGCCAGCAGTGAAATAAGCCGAGACACCGGGGAGCTGTTTTTT.

V gene TRBV20-1 combines with J gene TRBJ2-7, with D possibly matching TRBD2 (6 bases). The CDR3 is made up of 15 amino acids. Trimming removed 7 bases from V and 1 base from J, with 20 bases in between. Germline CDR1 reads DFQATT; CDR2 reads SNEGSKA (reference sequence). CDR3 sequence: CSVRRPGLTSYEQYF. CDR3 in DNA: TGCAGTGTCCGAAGACCGGGACTCACGTCCTACGAGCAGTACTTC.

This clonotype occurred once. The V call is TRBV6-5, the J call TRBJ2-5, with TRBD1 matching over 8 bases. V lost 0 bases to trimming and J lost 6 bases; unmatched junction nucleotides: 6. Germline V gene sequence: CDR1 MNHEY, CDR2 SVGAGI. The CDR3 spans 15 residues. CDR3 in DNA: TGTGCCAGCAGTTACTCGTCAGGGGGCGGACAGACCCAGTACTTC. This sequence encodes CASSYSSGGGQTQYF.

The rearrangement links TRBV12-3 or TRBV12-4 to TRBJ2-1; TRBD1 aligns across 8 bases. The CDR3 runs 14 residues. Trimming took 6 bases from V and 3 from J; bases not matched to a gene: 4. The CDR3 sequence is CASSDRGGYNEQFF. CDR3 DNA: TGTGCCAGCAGCGACAGGGGTGGCTACAATGAGCAGTTCTTC.

This chain connects TRBV7-2 to TRBJ1-2; D is undetermined. This CDR3 region has 14 residues. Trimming took 1 base from V and 2 from J, leaving 8 bases between them. Germline V gene lookup returns CDR1 SGHTA and CDR2 FQGNSA. CDR3 amino acids: CASSLEYRNYGYTF. The CDR3 DNA reads as TGTGCCAGCAGCTTAGAATACAGAAACTATGGCTACACCTTC. Full variable domain (rest looked up from reference TRBV7-2 and TRBJ1-2): GAGVSQSPSNKVTEKGKDVELRCDPISGHTALYWYRQSLGQGLEFLIYFQGNSAPDKSGLPSDRFSAERTGGSVSTLTIQRTQQEDSAVYLCASSLEYRNYGYTFGSGTRLTVV.

This clonotype was found a few times. The CDR3 DNA sequence: TGCAGCGTGCACGGGACCGACGCCTACGAGCAGTACTTC. Residues: CSVHGTDAYEQYF. This chain links TRBV29-1 with TRBJ2-7; D is perhaps TRBD1 or TRBD2 (5 bases each). This CDR3 contains 13 residues. V lost 6 bases, J lost 2 bases, and 14 bases lay in between. Germline CDR1 reads SQVTM; CDR2 reads ANQGSEA.

The chain links TRBV7-9 to TRBJ2-6; no clear D gene. Trimming removed 2 bases from V and 0 bases from J, with 8 bases in between. The germline V gene has CDR1 SEHNR and CDR2 FQNEAQ (reference sequence). The CDR3 sequence is 16 residues long. CDR3 sequence (DNA): TGTGCCAGCAGCTTATTTGGGTCCTCTGGGGCCAACGTCCTGACTTTC. Amino acids: CASSLFGSSGANVLTF.

The chain combines TRBV12-3 or TRBV12-4 with TRBJ2-6; 8 bases map to TRBD2. Trimming at V came to 4 bases and at J to 0 bases, leaving 5 bases not matched to a gene. The CDR3 runs 17 residues. The CDR3 spells CASSYVAGFSGANVLTF. DNA for the CDR3: TGTGCCAGCAGTTATGTAGCGGGGTTCTCTGGGGCCAACGTCCTGACTTTC.